Below, one T cell receptor beta chain is given with its context. This specimen comes from a study of blood T cell repertoires in COVID-19. Turning to the study itself: Sources were T cells, B-cell-depleted T cells, or PBMCs; the material itself was cDNA or gDNA.

There are 16 residues in the CDR3. Trimming cost V 4 bases and J 2 bases; bases outside gene matches: 8. From germline, CDR1 is LNHNV and CDR2 YYDKDF (reference sequence). Repertoires were generated with immunoSEQ multiplex PCR, while TCRdb's copy carries only in-frame clones and drops some. The data hold 200,000 to 250,000 clones, with 85% to 90% observed a single time. V usage is TRBV15 and J usage is TRBJ1-5, with 7 bases that match TRBD1. Sequencing was carried out using peripheral blood. The sequence was obtained from a man aged 50 or older with acute or convalescent COVID-19. This chain's CDR3 is CATSKRTGEGNQPQHF. CDR3 coding DNA: TGTGCCACCAGCAAAAGAACAGGGGAGGGCAATCAGCCCCAGCATTTT.